The 25 T cell receptor beta chains below all came from one sample that was sequenced in a study of shared clonotypes between healthy human individuals. Profiling relied on immunoSEQ multiplex PCR, and the TCRdb table lists in-frame clones only, not all of them. The table lists about 2.4 million clones, more than 90% of them singletons, with around 0.15% in the top ten. Sequencing was performed on naive CD4+ T cells sorted from blood. Subset in this sample: CD45RA+ positively selected. These TCRs come from a man aged 18 to 29 in good health.

This clone was counted a single time. The identical CDR3 is also encoded by other nucleotide sequences in the sample. The chain joins TRBV9 to TRBJ2-7, with D possibly called TRBD1 or TRBD2 (6 bases each). Trimming took 0 bases from V and 3 from J, leaving 13 bases between them. The CDR3 sequence is 15 residues long. In germline, CDR1 is SGDLS, CDR2 YYNGEE. CDR3 in DNA: TGTGCCAGCAGCGTAGAAGGGGGGAGAGGCTACGAGCAGTACTTC. Amino acids: CASSVEGGRGYEQYF.

The chain joins TRBV6-6 to TRBJ2-2; D perhaps matches TRBD1 (6 bases). This CDR3 region has 15 residues. The germline V gene encodes CDR1 MNHNY and CDR2 SVGAGI (reference sequence). With 2 bases removed from V and 6 bases from J, the gap between germline ends came to 13 bases. CDR3 in amino acids: CASSYPSQGPGELFF. DNA for the CDR3: TGTGCCAGCAGTTACCCCTCACAGGGCCCCGGGGAGCTGTTTTTT.

The chain links TRBV5-8 to TRBJ1-4; 9 bases are a match to TRBD1. CDR3 size: 16 residues. Germline assignment: CDR1 SGHTS and CDR2 YDEGEE. V lost 1 base to trimming and J lost 5 bases; unmatched junction nucleotides: 6. CDR3 coding DNA: TGTGCCAGCAGCTTGTACGGCGGACAGGGGAATGAAAAACTGTTTTTT. Protein sequence: CASSLYGGQGNEKLFF.

This clone was counted once. The chain links TRBV28 to TRBJ2-4; D not certain. Germline V lookup: CDR1 MDHEN, CDR2 SYDVKM. This CDR3 is built from 14 residues. Trimming removed 7 bases from V and 5 bases from J, with 15 bases in between. In DNA form, the CDR3 reads TGTGCCAGCACCGAAGACCTCGCAGAAAACATTCAGTACTTC. Amino acid sequence: CASTEDLAENIQYF.

The rearrangement links TRBV7-2 to TRBJ2-1; 9 bases fit TRBD2. Germline V CDR1 and CDR2: SGHTA, FQGNSA. V was pared by 1 base and J by 7 bases, with 5 bases of the junction left unmatched. The CDR3 is 15 residues long. The CDR3 DNA reads as TGTGCCAGCAGCTTAGGCGGGAGGGTCGGAAATGAGCAGTTCTTC. It specifies CASSLGGRVGNEQFF. Full variable domain (remainder filled in from reference TRBV7-2 and TRBJ2-1): GAGVSQSPSNKVTEKGKDVELRCDPISGHTALYWYRQSLGQGLEFLIYFQGNSAPDKSGLPSDRFSAERTGGSVSTLTIQRTQQEDSAVYLCASSLGGRVGNEQFFGPGTRLTVL.

A word on this clone: The same CDR3 can be traced to other DNA sequences in this sample. The chain combines TRBV19 with TRBJ1-4, with D perhaps matching TRBD1 (5 bases). The CDR3 is 14 amino acids. V was clipped by 1 base and J by 4 bases, with 7 bases between them. The germline gives CDR1 LNHDA, CDR2 SQIVND (reference sequence). DNA of the CDR3: TGTGCCAGTAGTATAGCAGGGTTTAATGAAAAACTGTTTTTT. Amino acids: CASSIAGFNEKLFF.

The V gene is TRBV7-8, the J gene TRBJ2-7; D is perhaps TRBD1 (5 bases). This CDR3 has 15 residues. Trimming stripped 1 base from V and 1 base from J, with 11 bases between. Germline CDR1 is SGHVS and CDR2 is FQNEAQ. CDR3 region: CASSLGDSHSYEQYF. The CDR3 nucleotides are TGTGCCAGCAGCTTAGGAGACAGTCATTCCTACGAGCAGTACTTC.

The CDR3 coding sequence is TGTGCCAGCAGCCAAAGTGGACAGGGGCCTTTCGGCTACACCTTC. Protein: CASSQSGQGPFGYTF. The V and J genes are TRBV7-3 and TRBJ1-2; 9 positions match TRBD1. Germline values: CDR1 SGHTA, CDR2 FQGTGA. This CDR3 comprises 15 residues. Losses at the gene ends were 5 bases for V and 8 bases for J; bases not matched to a gene: 12.

The chain carries TRBV2 and TRBJ1-1; D gene unclear. The germline V and J ends were trimmed by 2 bases and 0 bases, with 16 bases remaining between them. Per germline, CDR1 SNHLY and CDR2 FYNNEI. The CDR3 consists of 17 residues. This CDR3 reads CASSESGARVVNTEAFF. CDR3 nucleotides: TGTGCCAGCAGTGAAAGTGGTGCGAGGGTGGTGAACACTGAAGCTTTCTTT. Full variable domain (rest looked up from reference TRBV2 and TRBJ1-1): EPEVTQTPSHQVTQMGQEVILRCVPISNHLYFYWYRQILGQKVEFLVSFYNNEISEKSEIFDDQFSVERPDGSNFTLKIRSTKLEDSAMYFCASSESGARVVNTEAFFGQGTRLTVV.

The table lists this clone with a count of one. This rearrangement joins TRBV5-6 to TRBJ1-1, with unresolved D. CDR1 is SGHDT, CDR2 YYEEEE, per germline. Trimming left V 2 bases short and J 5 bases short, with 10 bases between. The CDR3 length is 13 residues. The CDR3 loop reads CASSFRGGTEAFF. The CDR3 bases are TGTGCCAGCAGCTTCCGGGGAGGGACTGAAGCTTTCTTT. Combining the CDR3 with reference TRBV5-6 and TRBJ1-1 gives the whole variable domain DAGVTQSPTHLIKTRGQQVTLRCSPKSGHDTVSWYQQALGQGPQFIFQYYEEEERQRGNFPDRFSGHQFPNYSSELNVNALLLGDSALYLCASSFRGGTEAFFGQGTRLTVV.

The rearrangement joins TRBV5-1 to TRBJ1-6; D unclear. This CDR3 region has 15 residues. Germline CDR1 is SGHRS and CDR2 is YFSETQ. The V end was cut by 0 bases, the J end by 7 bases, with 11 bases between. The CDR3 sequence: CASSLDRLGNSPLHF. The CDR3 coding sequence is TGCGCCAGCAGCTTGGATCGGCTGGGAAATTCACCCCTCCACTTT.

V usage is TRBV7-2 and J usage is TRBJ1-4; 8 bases fit TRBD1. Germline V gene lookup returns CDR1 SGHTA and CDR2 FQGNSA. J was trimmed by 8 bases and V by 5 bases; bases with no gene match: 7. The CDR3 runs to 14 residues. CDR3 amino acids: CASSPQGAGEKLFF. CDR3 coding DNA: TGTGCCAGCAGCCCCCAGGGGGCAGGCGAAAAACTGTTTTTT.

On this clone itself: Other DNA variants within this sample encode the same CDR3. The V and J genes are TRBV30 and TRBJ1-5; perhaps TRBD1 as D (6 bases). V was clipped by 0 bases and J by 1 base, with 10 bases between them. In germline, CDR1 is GTSNPN, CDR2 SVGIG (reference sequence). The CDR3 spans 15 residues. The CDR3 is CAWSVSGASNQPQHF. The CDR3 DNA reads TGTGCCTGGAGTGTATCGGGGGCGAGCAATCAGCCCCAGCATTTT.

The rearrangement joins TRBV10-3 to TRBJ2-1; TRBD1 matches 8 bases. V shed 2 bases and J 5 bases; nucleotides not matched to a gene: 11. CDR3 size: 17 residues. Germline V gene data show CDR1 as ENHRY and CDR2 as SYGVKD. DNA for the CDR3: TGTGCCATCAGTGAGGGACAGGGCCTGATTGGAAACAATGAGCAGTTCTTC. Translated: CAISEGQGLIGNNEQFF.

A word on this clone: This same CDR3 is encoded by further DNA sequences in the sample. This chain uses TRBV7-9 with TRBJ2-1; 9 bases match TRBD1. This CDR3 comprises 14 residues. Trimming took 0 bases from V and 6 from J; bases not matched to a gene: 0. The germline gives CDR1 SEHNR, CDR2 FQNEAQ (reference sequence). CDR3 in amino acids: CASSLAGQGNEQFF. CDR3 sequence (DNA): TGTGCCAGCAGCTTAGCGGGACAGGGCAATGAGCAGTTCTTC.

The rearrangement uses TRBV6-6 and TRBJ1-5; 10 bases align to TRBD1. The CDR3 has 15 amino acids. Germline CDR1 reads MNHNY; CDR2 reads SVGAGI (reference sequence). V shed 7 bases and J 2 bases; nucleotides not matched to a gene: 5. The CDR3 protein is CASTEGQGGNQPQHF. As DNA, the CDR3 is TGTGCCAGCACCGAAGGACAGGGGGGCAATCAGCCCCAGCATTTT.

V usage is TRBV6-6 and J usage is TRBJ1-2; the D gene is possibly TRBD1 (5 bases). Trimming stripped 5 bases from V and 7 bases from J, with 17 bases between. CDR1 MNHNY and CDR2 SVGAGI come from the germline V gene (reference sequence). This CDR3 has 14 amino acids. CDR3 region: CASSTGEGTGGYTF. The CDR3 bases are TGTGCCAGCAGTACTGGGGAGGGGACTGGTGGCTACACCTTC.

The chain uses TRBV5-1 and TRBJ2-3; TRBD2 aligns across 11 bases. This CDR3 is built from 14 residues. CDR1 and CDR2 from the germline V gene are SGHRS and YFSETQ. The trim removed 5 bases at V and 4 bases at J, leaving 3 bases unmatched. CDR3 DNA sequence: TGCGCCAGCAGACTAGCGGGAGAGCCAGATACGCAGTATTTT. Protein product: CASRLAGEPDTQYF.

This chain joins TRBV18 and TRBJ2-2, with TRBD1 matching over 8 bases. V shed 4 bases and J 4 bases; nucleotides not matched to a gene: 5. This CDR3 is 15 amino acids long. Germline lookup yields CDR1 KGHSH and CDR2 LQKENI. The CDR3 here is CASSLDRGGTGELFF. CDR3 nucleotide sequence: TGTGCCAGCTCACTCGACAGGGGTGGCACCGGGGAGCTGTTTTTT.

The chain couples TRBV4-1 to TRBJ2-7, with 7 positions matching TRBD2. The trim removed 2 bases at V and 5 bases at J, leaving 12 bases unmatched. The CDR3 totals 16 residues. The germline V gene encodes CDR1 MGHRA and CDR2 YSYEKL. Here the CDR3 reads CASSQLPGGSKDEQYF. CDR3 sequence (DNA): TGCGCCAGCAGCCAACTCCCTGGCGGGAGTAAGGACGAGCAGTACTTC.

The chain combines TRBV10-2 with TRBJ1-1, with 8 bases that match TRBD1. The CDR3 totals 14 residues. Germline V gives CDR1 WSHSY, CDR2 SAAADI. The V gene end was trimmed by 3 bases and the J gene end by 10 bases; junction bases not matched to a gene: 10. The CDR3 nucleotides read TGCGCCAGCAGTGACCCGTTGACAGGGGAACTAGCTTTCTTT. This sequence encodes CASSDPLTGELAFF.

The rearrangement uses TRBV18 and TRBJ1-2; D is unresolved. V dropped 4 bases and J dropped 4 bases, with 16 bases sitting between them. The CDR3 length is 15 residues. Germline values: CDR1 KGHSH, CDR2 LQKENI. The CDR3 region has the DNA TGTGCCAGCTCACTAGATACGAGGGCGACCTATGGCTACACCTTC. As protein: CASSLDTRATYGYTF.

This chain's CDR3 is CASSFEGVNTEAFF. The CDR3 DNA follows: TGTGCCAGCAGTTTCGAAGGGGTTAACACTGAAGCTTTCTTT. This rearrangement joins TRBV28 to TRBJ1-1; D is possibly TRBD1 (5 bases). CDR1 is MDHEN and CDR2 is SYDVKM in the germline V gene. With 3 bases removed from V and 2 bases from J, the gap between germline ends came to 10 bases. The CDR3 contains 14 residues.

The chain has TRBV15 and TRBJ2-7; the match to TRBD2 covers 9 bases. The CDR3 sequence is 15 residues long. V shed 0 bases and J 4 bases; nucleotides not matched to a gene: 4. Germline CDR1 and CDR2: LNHNV and YYDKDF (reference sequence). Written as DNA, the CDR3 is TGTGCCACCAGCAGAGATCCACTAGCGGGTTACGAGCAGTACTTC. This sequence encodes CATSRDPLAGYEQYF.

The gene calls are TRBV5-1 and TRBJ1-1; 11 positions agree with TRBD1. With 7 bases clipped from V and 5 bases from J, the junction kept 7 bases outside the gene matches. Looked up from germline, CDR1 is SGHRS and CDR2 is YFSETQ. The CDR3 sequence is 14 residues long. This CDR3 reads CASLMGTGGTEAFF. The CDR3 nucleotides read TGCGCCAGCCTCATGGGGACAGGGGGGACTGAAGCTTTCTTT.